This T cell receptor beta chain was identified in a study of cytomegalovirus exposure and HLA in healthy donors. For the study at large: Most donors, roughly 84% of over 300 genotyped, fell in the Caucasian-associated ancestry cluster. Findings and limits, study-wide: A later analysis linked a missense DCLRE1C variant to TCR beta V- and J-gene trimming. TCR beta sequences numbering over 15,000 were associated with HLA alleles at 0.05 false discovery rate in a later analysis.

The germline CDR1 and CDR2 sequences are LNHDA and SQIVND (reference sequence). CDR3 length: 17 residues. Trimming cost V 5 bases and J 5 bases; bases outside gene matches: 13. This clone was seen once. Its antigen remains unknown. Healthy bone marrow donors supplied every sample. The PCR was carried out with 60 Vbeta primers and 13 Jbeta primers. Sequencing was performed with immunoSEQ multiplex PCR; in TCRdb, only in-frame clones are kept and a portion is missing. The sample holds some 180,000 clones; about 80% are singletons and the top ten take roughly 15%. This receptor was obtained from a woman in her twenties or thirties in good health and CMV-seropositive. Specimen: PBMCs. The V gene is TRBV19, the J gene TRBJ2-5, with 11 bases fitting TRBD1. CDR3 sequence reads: CASSGQGAHMLGETQYF. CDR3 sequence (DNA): TGTGCCAGTAGTGGACAGGGGGCCCATATGCTTGGGGAGACCCAGTACTTC. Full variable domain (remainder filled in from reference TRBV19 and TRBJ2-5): DGGITQSPKYLFRKEGQNVTLSCEQNLNHDAMYWYRQDPGQGLRLIYYSQIVNDFQKGDIAEGYSVSREKKESFPLTVTSAQKNPTAFYLCASSGQGAHMLGETQYFGPGTRLLVL.